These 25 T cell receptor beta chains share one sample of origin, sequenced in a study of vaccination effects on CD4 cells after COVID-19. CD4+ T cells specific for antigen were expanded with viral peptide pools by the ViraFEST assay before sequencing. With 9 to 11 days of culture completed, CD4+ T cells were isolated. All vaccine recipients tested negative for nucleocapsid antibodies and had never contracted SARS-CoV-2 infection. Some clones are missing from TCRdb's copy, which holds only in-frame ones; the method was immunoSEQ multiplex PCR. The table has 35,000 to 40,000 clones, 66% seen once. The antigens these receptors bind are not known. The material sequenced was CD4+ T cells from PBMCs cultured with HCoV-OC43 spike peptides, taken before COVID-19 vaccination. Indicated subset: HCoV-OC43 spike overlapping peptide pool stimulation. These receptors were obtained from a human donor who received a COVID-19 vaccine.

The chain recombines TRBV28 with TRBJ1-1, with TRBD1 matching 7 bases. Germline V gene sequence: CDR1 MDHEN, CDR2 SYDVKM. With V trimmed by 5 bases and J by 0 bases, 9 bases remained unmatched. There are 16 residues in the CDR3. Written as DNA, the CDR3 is TGTGCCAGCAGTCCCCCAGGGGGGGCGATGAACACTGAAGCTTTCTTT. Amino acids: CASSPPGGAMNTEAFF.

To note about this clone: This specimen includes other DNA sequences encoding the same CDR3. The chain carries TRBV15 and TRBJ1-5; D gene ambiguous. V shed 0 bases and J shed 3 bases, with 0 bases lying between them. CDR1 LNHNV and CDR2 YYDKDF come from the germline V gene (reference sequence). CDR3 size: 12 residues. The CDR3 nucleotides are TGTGCCACCAGCAGAGACAATCAGCCCCAGCATTTT. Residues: CATSRDNQPQHF. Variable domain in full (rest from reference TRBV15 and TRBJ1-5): DAMVIQNPRYQVTQFGKPVTLSCSQTLNHNVMYWYQQKSSQAPKLLFHYYDKDFNNEADTPDNFQSRRPNTSFCFLDIRSPGLGDTAMYLCATSRDNQPQHFGDGTRLSIL.

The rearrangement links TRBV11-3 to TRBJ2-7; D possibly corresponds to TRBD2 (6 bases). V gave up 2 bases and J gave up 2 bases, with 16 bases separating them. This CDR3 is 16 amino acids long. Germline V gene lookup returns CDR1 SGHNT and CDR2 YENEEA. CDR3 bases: TGTGCCAGCAGCTTATCCGGCGGTAGCGGCACCTACGAGCAGTACTTC. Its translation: CASSLSGGSGTYEQYF.

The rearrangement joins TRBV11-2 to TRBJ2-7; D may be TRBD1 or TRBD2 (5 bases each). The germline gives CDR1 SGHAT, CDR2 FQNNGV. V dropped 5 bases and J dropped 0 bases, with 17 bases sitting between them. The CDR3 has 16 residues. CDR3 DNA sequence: TGTGCCAGCAGCATACGGGGACGAACGAGCTCCTACGAGCAGTACTTC. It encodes CASSIRGRTSSYEQYF. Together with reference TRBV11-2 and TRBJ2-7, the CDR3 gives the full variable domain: EAGVAQSPRYKIIEKRQSVAFWCNPISGHATLYWYQQILGQGPKLLIQFQNNGVVDDSQLPKDRFSAERLKGVDSTLKIQPAKLEDSAVYLCASSIRGRTSSYEQYFGPGTRLTVT.

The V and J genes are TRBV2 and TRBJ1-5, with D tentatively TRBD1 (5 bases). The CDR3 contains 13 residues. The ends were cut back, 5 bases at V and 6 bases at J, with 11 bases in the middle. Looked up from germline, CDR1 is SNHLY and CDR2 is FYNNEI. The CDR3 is CASSSRGVQPQHF. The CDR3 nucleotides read TGTGCCAGCAGTTCCCGGGGGGTTCAGCCCCAGCATTTT.

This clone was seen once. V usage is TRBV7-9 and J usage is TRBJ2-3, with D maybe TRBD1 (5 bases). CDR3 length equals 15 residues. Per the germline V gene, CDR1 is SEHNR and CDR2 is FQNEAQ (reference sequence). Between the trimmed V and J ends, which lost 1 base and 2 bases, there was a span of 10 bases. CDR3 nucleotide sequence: TGTGCCAGCAGCTTAGGGAAGGGGATCACAGATACGCAGTATTTT. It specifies CASSLGKGITDTQYF.

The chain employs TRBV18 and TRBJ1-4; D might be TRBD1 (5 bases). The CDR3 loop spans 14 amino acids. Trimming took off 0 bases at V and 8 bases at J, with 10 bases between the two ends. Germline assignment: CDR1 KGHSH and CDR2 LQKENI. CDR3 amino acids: CASSPPSQGEKLFF. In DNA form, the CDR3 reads TGTGCCAGCTCACCACCCTCCCAGGGCGAAAAACTGTTTTTT.

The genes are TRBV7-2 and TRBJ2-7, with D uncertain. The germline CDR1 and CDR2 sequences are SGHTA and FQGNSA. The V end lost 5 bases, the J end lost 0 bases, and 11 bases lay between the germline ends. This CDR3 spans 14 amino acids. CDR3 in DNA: TGTGCCAGCAGCCCTACACCGGCCTCCTACGAGCAGTACTTC. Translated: CASSPTPASYEQYF.

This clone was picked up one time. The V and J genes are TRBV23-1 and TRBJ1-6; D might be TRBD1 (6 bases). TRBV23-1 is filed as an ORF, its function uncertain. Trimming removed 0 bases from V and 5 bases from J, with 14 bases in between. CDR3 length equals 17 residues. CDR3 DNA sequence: TGCGCCAGCAGTCAATCCCCGGGGGCGCCTCATAATTCACCCCTCCACTTT. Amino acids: CASSQSPGAPHNSPLHF.

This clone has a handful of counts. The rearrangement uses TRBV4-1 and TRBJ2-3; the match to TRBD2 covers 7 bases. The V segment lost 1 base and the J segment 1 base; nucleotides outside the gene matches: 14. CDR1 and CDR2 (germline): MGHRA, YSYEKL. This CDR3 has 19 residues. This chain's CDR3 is CASSQAVLAGAGGTDTQYF. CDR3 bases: TGCGCCAGCAGCCAAGCAGTACTCGCCGGGGCGGGGGGCACAGATACGCAGTATTTT.

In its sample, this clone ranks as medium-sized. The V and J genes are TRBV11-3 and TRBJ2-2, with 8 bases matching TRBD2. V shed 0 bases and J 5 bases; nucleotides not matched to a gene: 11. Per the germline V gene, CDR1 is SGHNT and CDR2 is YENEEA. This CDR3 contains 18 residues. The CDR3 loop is CASSLEQSGTRSTGELFF. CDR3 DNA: TGTGCCAGCAGCTTAGAGCAGTCCGGGACTAGATCTACCGGGGAGCTGTTTTTT.

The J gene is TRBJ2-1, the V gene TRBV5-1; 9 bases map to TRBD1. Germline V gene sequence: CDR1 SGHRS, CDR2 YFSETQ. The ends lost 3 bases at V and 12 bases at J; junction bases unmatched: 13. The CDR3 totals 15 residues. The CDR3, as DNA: TGCGCCAGCAGCTCTCCGGGACAGGGAAAGGAAGGGCAGTTCTTC. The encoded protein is CASSSPGQGKEGQFF.

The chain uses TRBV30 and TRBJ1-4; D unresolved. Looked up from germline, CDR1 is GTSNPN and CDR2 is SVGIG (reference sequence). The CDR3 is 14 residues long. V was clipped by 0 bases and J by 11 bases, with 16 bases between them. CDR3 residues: CAWSVLNEGSKLFF. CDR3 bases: TGTGCCTGGAGTGTACTCAATGAGGGCAGCAAACTGTTTTTT.

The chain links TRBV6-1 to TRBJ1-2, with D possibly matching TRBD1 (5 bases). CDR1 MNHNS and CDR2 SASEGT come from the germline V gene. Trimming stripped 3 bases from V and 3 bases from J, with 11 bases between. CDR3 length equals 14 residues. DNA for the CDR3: TGTGCCAGCAGTGATGGCTCGGGACACTATGGCTACACCTTC. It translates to CASSDGSGHYGYTF.

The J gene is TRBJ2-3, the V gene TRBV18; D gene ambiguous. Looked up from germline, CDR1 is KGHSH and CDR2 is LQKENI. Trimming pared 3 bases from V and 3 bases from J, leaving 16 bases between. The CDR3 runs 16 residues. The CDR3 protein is CASSPKDRWGTDTQYF. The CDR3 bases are TGTGCCAGCTCACCTAAGGACCGGTGGGGTACAGATACGCAGTATTTT.

The CDR3 here is CASSTPRTGVYSYNEQFF. CDR3 sequence (DNA): TGTGCCAGCAGCACCCCGAGGACAGGGGTTTACTCCTACAATGAGCAGTTCTTC. The V call is TRBV7-2, the J call TRBJ2-1, with 9 bases fitting TRBD1. Looked up from germline, CDR1 is SGHTA and CDR2 is FQGNSA. The V and J ends lost 5 bases and 0 bases, in that order; junction bases with no gene match: 11. CDR3 length equals 18 residues.

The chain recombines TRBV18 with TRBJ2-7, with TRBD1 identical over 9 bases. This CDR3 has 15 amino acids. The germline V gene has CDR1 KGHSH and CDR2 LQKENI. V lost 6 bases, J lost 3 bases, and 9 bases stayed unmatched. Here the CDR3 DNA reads TGTGCCAGCTCTCTAACCCGACAGGGGGGCTACGAGCAGTACTTC. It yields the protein CASSLTRQGGYEQYF.

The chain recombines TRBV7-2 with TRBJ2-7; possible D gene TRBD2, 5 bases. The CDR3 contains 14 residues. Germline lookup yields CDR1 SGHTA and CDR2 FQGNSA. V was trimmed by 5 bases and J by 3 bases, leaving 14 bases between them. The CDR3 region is CASSLGVGVYEQYF. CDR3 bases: TGTGCCAGCAGCCTCGGCGTGGGAGTCTACGAGCAGTACTTC.

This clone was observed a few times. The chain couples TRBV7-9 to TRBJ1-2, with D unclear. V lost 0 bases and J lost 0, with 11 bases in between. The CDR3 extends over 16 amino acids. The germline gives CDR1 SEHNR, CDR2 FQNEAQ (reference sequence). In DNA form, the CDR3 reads TGTGCCAGCAGCTTAGCAGTTCCCCGAGCTAACTATGGCTACACCTTC. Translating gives CASSLAVPRANYGYTF.

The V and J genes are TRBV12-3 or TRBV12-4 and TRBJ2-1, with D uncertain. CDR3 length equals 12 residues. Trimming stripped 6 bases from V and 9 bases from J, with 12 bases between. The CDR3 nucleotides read TGTGCCAGCAGCATTCAGTCGAGTGAGCAGTTCTTC. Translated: CASSIQSSEQFF.

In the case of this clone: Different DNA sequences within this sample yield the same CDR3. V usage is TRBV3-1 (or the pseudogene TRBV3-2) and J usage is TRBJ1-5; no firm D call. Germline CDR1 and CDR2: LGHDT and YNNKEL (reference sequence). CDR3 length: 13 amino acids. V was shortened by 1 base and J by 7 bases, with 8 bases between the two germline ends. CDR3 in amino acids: CASSQGLGQPQHF. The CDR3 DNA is TGTGCCAGCAGCCAAGGACTTGGGCAGCCCCAGCATTTT.

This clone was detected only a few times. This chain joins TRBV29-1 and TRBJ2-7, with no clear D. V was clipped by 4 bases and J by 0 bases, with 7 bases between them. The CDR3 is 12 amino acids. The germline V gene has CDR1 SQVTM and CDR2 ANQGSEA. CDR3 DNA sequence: TGCAGCGTTGGGCAGAACTCCTACGAGCAGTACTTC. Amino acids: CSVGQNSYEQYF.

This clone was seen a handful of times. The CDR3: CASSLQTGGNQPQHF. CDR3 DNA sequence: TGTGCCAGCAGCTTACAGACAGGGGGCAATCAGCCCCAGCATTTT. The chain couples TRBV7-2 to TRBJ1-5; 8 bases map to TRBD1. The junction had 2 bases not matched to a gene; V was cut back by 2 bases and J by 2 bases. CDR3 size: 15 residues. CDR1 is SGHTA and CDR2 is FQGNSA in the germline V gene.

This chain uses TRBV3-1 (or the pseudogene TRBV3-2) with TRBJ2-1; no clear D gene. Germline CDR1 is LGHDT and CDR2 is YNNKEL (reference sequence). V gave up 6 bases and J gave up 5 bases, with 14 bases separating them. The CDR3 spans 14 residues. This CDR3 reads CASRRSILHNEQFF. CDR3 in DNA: TGTGCCAGCAGGCGCTCAATCCTTCACAATGAGCAGTTCTTC.

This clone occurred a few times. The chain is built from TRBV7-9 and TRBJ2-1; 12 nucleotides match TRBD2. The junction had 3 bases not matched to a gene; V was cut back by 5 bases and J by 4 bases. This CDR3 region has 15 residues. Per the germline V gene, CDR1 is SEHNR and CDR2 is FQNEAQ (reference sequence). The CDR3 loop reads CASSGGLAGYNEQFF. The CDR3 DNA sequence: TGTGCCAGCAGCGGGGGACTAGCGGGTTACAATGAGCAGTTCTTC.